This TCR beta chain was retrieved from a study of shared clonotypes between healthy human individuals. Study summary: The study enrolled two women and a few men aged 18 to 49. Study-level findings and limits: The study generally estimated greater richness for naive than memory subsets.

This clone was detected only a few times. Its antigen is not identified. Method: immunoSEQ multiplex PCR; TCRdb's copy keeps in-frame clones and lacks some. This sample has roughly 1 million clones; roughly 70% occur once, and the top ten carry about 1.5%. The donors were adults (healthy and HIV-negative) with no recent acute infections or vaccinations. Each donor was a Caucasian adult residing in Nashville, Tennessee. The CDR3 runs to 14 residues. Germline assignment: CDR1 GTSNPN and CDR2 SVGIG (reference sequence). The V gene lost 3 bases and the J gene lost 0 bases, with 11 bases spanning the gap. This TCR was sampled from a young man in good health. Specimen: memory CD4+ T cells sorted from blood. The sample's subset: CD45RA-negative fraction. This chain connects TRBV30 to TRBJ1-1; D not certain. In nucleotides, the CDR3 is TGTGCCTGGAGCCGACTCTCCATGAACACTGAAGCTTTCTTT. It is translated as CAWSRLSMNTEAFF.